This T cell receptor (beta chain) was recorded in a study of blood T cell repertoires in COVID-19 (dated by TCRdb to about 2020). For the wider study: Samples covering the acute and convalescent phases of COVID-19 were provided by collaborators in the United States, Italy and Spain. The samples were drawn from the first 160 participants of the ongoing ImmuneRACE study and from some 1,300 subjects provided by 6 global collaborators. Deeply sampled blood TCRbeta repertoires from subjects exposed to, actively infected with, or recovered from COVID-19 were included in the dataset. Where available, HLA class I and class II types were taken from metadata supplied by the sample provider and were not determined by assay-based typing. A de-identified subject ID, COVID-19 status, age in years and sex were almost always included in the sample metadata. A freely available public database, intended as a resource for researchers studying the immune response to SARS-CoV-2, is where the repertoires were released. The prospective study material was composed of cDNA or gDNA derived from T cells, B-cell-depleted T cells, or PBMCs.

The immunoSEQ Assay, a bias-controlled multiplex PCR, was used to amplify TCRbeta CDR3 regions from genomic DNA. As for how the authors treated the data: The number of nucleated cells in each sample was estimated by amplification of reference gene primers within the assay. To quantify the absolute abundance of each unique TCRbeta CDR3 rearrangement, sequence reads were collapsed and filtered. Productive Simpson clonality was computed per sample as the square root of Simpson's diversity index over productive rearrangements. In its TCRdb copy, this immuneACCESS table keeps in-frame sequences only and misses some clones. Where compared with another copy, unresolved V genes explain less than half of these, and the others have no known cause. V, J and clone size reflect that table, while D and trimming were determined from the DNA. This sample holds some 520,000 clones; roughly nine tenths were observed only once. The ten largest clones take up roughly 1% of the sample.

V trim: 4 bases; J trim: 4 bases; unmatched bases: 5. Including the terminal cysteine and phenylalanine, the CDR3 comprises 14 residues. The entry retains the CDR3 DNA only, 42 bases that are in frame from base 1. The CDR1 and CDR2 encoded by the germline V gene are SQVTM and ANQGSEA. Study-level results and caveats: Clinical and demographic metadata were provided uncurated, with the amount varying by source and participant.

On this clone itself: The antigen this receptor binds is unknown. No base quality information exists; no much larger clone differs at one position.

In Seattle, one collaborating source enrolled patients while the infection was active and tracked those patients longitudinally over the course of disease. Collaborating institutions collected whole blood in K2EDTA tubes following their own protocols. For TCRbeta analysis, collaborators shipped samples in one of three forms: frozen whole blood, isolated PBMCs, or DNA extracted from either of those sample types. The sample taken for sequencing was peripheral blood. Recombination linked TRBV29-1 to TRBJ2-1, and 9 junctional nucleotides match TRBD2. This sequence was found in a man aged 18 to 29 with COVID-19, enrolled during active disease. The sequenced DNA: TGCAGCGTTGGGTTGCTAGCGGGGTACAATGAGCAGTTCTTC. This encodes CSVGLLAGYNEQFF.